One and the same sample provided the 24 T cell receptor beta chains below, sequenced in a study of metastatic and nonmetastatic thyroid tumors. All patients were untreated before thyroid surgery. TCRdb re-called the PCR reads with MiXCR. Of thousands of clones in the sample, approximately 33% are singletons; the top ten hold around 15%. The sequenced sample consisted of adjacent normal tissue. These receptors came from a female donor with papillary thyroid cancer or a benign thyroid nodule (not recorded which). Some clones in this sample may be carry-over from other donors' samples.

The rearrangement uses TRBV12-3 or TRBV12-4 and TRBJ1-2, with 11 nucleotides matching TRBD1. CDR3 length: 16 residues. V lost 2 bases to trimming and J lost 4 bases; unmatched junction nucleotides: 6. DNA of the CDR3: TGTGCCAGCAGTTTAAGGGGGACAGGGGGAGCCTATGGCTACACCTTC. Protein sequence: CASSLRGTGGAYGYTF.

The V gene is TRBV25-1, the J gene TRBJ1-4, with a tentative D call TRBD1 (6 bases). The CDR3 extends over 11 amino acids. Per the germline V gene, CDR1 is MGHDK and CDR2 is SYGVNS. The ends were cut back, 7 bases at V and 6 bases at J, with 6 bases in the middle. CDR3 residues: CASNRDEKLFF. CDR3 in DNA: TGTGCCAGCAACAGGGATGAAAAACTGTTTTTT.

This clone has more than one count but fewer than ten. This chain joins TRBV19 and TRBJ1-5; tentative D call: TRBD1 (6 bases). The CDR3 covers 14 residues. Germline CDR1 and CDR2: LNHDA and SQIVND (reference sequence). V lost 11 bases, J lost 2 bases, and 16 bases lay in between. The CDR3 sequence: CASEGGRGNQPQHF. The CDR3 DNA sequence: TGTGCCTCCGAGGGGGGGCGCGGCAATCAGCCCCAGCATTTT.

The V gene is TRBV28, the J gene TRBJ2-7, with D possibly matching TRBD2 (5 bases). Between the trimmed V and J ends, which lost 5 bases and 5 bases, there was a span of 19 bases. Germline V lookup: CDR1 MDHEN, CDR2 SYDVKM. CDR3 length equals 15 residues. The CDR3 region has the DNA TGTGCCAGCAGTCCCCAAGGCGGTCCCGGGGACGAGCAGTACTTC. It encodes CASSPQGGPGDEQYF.

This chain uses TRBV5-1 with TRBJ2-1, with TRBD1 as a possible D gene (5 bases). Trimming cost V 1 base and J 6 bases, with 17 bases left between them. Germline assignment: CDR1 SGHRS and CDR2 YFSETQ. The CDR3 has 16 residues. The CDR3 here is CASSLIGQGFPNEQFF. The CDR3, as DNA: TGCGCCAGCAGCTTGATAGGGCAGGGTTTTCCCAATGAGCAGTTCTTC.

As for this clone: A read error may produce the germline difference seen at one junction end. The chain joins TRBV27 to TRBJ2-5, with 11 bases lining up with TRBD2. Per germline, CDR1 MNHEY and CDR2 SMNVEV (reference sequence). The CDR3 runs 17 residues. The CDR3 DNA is TGTGTCAGCAGTACCCGACTAGCGGGACCCCTCCAAGAGACCCAGTACTTC. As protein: CVSSTRLAGPLQETQYF.

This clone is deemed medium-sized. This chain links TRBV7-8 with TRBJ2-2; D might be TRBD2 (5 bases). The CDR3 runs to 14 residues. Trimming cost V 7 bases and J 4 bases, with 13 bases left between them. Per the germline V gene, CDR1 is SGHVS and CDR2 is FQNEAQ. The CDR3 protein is CASNTGKLTGELFF. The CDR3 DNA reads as TGTGCCAGCAACACCGGGAAACTCACCGGGGAGCTGTTTTTT. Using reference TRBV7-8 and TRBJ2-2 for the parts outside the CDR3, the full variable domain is GAGVSQSPRYKVAKRGQDVALRCDPISGHVSLFWYQQALGQGPEFLTYFQNEAQLDKSGLPSDRFFAERPEGSVSTLKIQRTQQEDSAVYLCASNTGKLTGELFFGEGSRLTVL.

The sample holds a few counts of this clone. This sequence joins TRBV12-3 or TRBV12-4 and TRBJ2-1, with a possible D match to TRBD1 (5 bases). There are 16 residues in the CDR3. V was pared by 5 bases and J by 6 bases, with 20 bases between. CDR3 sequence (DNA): TGTGCCAGCAGTACCCGGAGTGGGGCCGTCCTCAATGAGCAGTTCTTC. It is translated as CASSTRSGAVLNEQFF.

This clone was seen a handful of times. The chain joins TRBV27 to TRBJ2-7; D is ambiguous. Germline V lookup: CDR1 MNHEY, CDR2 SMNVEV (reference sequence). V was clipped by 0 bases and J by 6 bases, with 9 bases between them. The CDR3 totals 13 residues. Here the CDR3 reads CASSLSHRTEQYF. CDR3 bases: TGTGCCAGCAGTTTATCTCACCGGACCGAGCAGTACTTC.

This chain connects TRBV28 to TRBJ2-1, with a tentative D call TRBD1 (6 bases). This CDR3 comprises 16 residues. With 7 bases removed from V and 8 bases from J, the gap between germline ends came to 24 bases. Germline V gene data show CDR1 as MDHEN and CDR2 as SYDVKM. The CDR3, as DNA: TGTGCCAGCAACCGCCCAGGCCTGGGGGCCATCGATGAGCAGTTCTTC. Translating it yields CASNRPGLGAIDEQFF.

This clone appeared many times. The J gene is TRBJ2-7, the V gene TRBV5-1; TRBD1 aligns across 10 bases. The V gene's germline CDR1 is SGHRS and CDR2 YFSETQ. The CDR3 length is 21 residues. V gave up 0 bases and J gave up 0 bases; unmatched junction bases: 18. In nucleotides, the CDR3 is TGCGCCAGCAGCTTGGCTTCGTCCGGGACAGGGGCCGCGAGGGGCTCCTACGAGCAGTACTTC. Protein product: CASSLASSGTGAARGSYEQYF.

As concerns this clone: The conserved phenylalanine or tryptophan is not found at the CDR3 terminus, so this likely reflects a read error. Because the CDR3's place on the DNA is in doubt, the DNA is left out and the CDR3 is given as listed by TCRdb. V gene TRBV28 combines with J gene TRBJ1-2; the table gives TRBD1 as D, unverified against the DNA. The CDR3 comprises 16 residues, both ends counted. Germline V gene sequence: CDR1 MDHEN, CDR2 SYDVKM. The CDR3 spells CASSLIKGQGAYGYPC.

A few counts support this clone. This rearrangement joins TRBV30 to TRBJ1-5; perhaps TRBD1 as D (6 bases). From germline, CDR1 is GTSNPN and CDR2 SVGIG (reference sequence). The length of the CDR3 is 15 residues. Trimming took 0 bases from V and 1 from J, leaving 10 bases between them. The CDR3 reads CAWSVSGASNQPQHF. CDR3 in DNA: TGTGCCTGGAGTGTATCAGGGGCGAGCAATCAGCCCCAGCATTTT.

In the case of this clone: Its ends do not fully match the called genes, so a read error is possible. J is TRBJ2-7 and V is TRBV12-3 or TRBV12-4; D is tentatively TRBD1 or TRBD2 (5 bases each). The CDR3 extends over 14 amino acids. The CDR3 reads CASSLGQGPYEQYF. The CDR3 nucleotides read TGTGCCAGCAGCTTAGGGCAGGGACCCTACGAGCAGTACTTC.

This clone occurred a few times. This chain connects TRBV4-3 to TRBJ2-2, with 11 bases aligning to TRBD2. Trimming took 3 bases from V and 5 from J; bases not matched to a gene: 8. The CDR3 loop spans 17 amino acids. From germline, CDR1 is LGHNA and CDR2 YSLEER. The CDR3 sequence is CASSQLLAGVSTGELFF. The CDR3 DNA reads TGCGCCAGCAGCCAGCTACTAGCGGGAGTATCTACCGGGGAGCTGTTTTTT.

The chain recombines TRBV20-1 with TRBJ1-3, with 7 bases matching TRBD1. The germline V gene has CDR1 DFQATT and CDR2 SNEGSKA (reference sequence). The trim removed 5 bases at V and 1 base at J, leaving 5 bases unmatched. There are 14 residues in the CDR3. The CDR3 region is CSAPPTGSGNTIYF. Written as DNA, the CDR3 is TGCAGTGCTCCGCCGACAGGGTCTGGAAACACCATATATTTT.

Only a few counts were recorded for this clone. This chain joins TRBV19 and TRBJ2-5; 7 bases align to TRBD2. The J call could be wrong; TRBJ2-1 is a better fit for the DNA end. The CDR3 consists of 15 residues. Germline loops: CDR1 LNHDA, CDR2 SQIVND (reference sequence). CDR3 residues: CATSLGGSTYNEQFF. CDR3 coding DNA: TGTGCCACCTCGTTGGGGGGGTCAACGTACAATGAGCAGTTCTTC.

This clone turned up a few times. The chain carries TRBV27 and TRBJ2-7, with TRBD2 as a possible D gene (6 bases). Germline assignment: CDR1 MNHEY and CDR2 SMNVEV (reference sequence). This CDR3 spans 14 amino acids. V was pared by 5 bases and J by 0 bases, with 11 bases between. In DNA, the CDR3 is TGTGCCAGCAGTCCACTAGCAATCTCCTACGAGCAGTACTTC. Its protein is CASSPLAISYEQYF.

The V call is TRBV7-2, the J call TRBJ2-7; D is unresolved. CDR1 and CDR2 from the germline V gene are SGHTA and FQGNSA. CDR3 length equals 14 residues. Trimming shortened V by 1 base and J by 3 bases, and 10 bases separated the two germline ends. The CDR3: CASSLGIGNYEQYF. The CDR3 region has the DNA TGTGCCAGCAGCTTAGGTATAGGGAACTACGAGCAGTACTTC.

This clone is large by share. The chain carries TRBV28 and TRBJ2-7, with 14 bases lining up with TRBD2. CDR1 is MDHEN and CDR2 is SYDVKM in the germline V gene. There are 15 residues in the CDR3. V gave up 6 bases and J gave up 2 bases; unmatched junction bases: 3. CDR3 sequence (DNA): TGTGCCAGCAGCAGGGGACTAGCGGGAGCCTACGAGCAGTACTTC. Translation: CASSRGLAGAYEQYF. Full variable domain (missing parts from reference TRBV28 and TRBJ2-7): DVKVTQSSRYLVKRTGEKVFLECVQDMDHENMFWYRQDPGLGLRLIYFSYDVKMKEKGDIPEGYSVSREKKERFSLILESASTNQTSMYLCASSRGLAGAYEQYFGPGTRLTVT.

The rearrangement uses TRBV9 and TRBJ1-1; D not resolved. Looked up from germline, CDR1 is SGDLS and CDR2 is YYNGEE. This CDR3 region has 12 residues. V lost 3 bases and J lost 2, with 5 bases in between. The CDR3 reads CASSGSNTEAFF. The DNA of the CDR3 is TGTGCCAGCAGCGGATCTAACACTGAAGCTTTCTTT.

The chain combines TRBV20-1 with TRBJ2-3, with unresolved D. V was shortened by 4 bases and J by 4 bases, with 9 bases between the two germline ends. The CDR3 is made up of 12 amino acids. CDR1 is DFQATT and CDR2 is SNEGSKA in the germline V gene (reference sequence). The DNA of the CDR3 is TGCAGTGCTATCCCGACCCCAGATACGCAGTATTTT. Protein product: CSAIPTPDTQYF.

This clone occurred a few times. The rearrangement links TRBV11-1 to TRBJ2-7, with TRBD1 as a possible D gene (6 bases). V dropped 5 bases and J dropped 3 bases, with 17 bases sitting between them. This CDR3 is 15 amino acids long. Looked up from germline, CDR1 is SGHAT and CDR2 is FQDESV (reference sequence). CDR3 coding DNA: TGTGCCAGCAGCCGTCAAGGACAGACCCTCTACGAGCAGTACTTC. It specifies CASSRQGQTLYEQYF.

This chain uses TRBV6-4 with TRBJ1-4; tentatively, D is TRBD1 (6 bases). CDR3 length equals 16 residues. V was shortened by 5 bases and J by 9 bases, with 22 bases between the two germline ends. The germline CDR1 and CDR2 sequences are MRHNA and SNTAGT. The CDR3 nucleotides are TGTGCCAGCAGTTACTATTTGGGACAAAGGCTTCAAAAACTGTTTTTT. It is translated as CASSYYLGQRLQKLFF.